The 23 T cell receptor beta chains listed next were all sequenced from one sample in a study of early T cells in non-severe SARS-CoV-2 infection. Via MiXCR, TCRdb re-called the 5' RACE reads, giving one row per CDR3 protein. The repertoire holds about 77,000 distinct CDR3 sequences, with 5% as singletons. The material was whole blood, obtained at baseline. These receptors were collected from an adult who was a healthcare worker with PCR-confirmed SARS-CoV-2 infection or an uninfected control (not recorded which).

The chain carries TRBV9 and TRBJ1-2; unclear D gene. V shed 2 bases and J shed 5 bases, with 7 bases lying between them. This CDR3 region has 12 residues. Germline CDR1 and CDR2: SGDLS and YYNGEE. CDR3 nucleotides: TGTGCCAGCAGCGTGGGAGTGTATGGCTACACCTTC. Its protein product is CASSVGVYGYTF.

This clonotype is classed as medium-sized (0.01 to 0.1%). The J gene is TRBJ2-5, the V gene TRBV20-1, with D possibly matching TRBD1 (5 bases). V lost 5 bases to trimming and J lost 7 bases, with 14 bases between them. The germline CDR1 and CDR2 sequences are DFQATT and SNEGSKA (reference sequence). The CDR3 extends over 12 amino acids. CDR3 nucleotides: TGCAGTGCTCTGTTGGGGCTCGGGACCCAGTACTTC. This translates into CSALLGLGTQYF.

This sequence joins TRBV3-1 and TRBJ2-7; no reliable D call. The V gene's germline CDR1 is LGHDT and CDR2 YNNKEL (reference sequence). The CDR3 has 13 residues. Trimming took off 0 bases at V and 3 bases at J, with 6 bases between the two ends. CDR3 residues: CASSQDYLYEQYF. Written as DNA, the CDR3 is TGTGCCAGCAGCCAAGACTACCTCTACGAGCAGTACTTC.

The CDR3 sequence: CASSPQGIGDTEAFF. Written as DNA, the CDR3 is TGTGCCAGCTCACCACAAGGGATTGGGGACACTGAAGCTTTCTTT. The chain couples TRBV18 to TRBJ1-1; no reliable D call. The germline V and J ends were trimmed by 1 base and 3 bases, with 12 bases remaining between them. The CDR3 spans 15 residues. The germline CDR1 and CDR2 sequences are KGHSH and LQKENI.

At least ten counts were recorded for this clonotype. The V call is TRBV11-2, the J call TRBJ2-3; 13 nucleotides line up with TRBD2. This CDR3 is built from 18 residues. Trimming took 8 bases from V and 3 from J; bases not matched to a gene: 14. Germline assignment: CDR1 SGHAT and CDR2 FQNNGV. CDR3 in DNA: TGTGCCAGCGGAGACCAAGGGACTAGCGGGATCCGAACAGATACGCAGTATTTT. Amino acid sequence: CASGDQGTSGIRTDTQYF.

This clonotype was picked up a small number of times. The chain combines TRBV30 with TRBJ2-7, with no clear D. This CDR3 region has 13 residues. The germline V gene encodes CDR1 GTSNPN and CDR2 SVGIG (reference sequence). Trimming shortened V by 3 bases and J by 2 bases, and 11 bases separated the two germline ends. CDR3 bases: TGTGCCTGGAGCCCCGACGCAGCCTACGAGCAGTACTTC. Translated: CAWSPDAAYEQYF.

This clonotype was counted ten times or more. The chain is built from TRBV20-1 and TRBJ1-1; D gene ambiguous. In germline, CDR1 is DFQATT, CDR2 SNEGSKA (reference sequence). This CDR3 has 12 residues. V was shortened by 6 bases and J by 7 bases, with 15 bases between the two germline ends. CDR3 bases: TGCAGTGCACCCCGAGACGCCCATGAAGCTTTCTTT. Translation: CSAPRDAHEAFF.

The chain combines TRBV5-1 with TRBJ2-3; 9 bases are a match to TRBD2. Germline-derived CDR1 and CDR2 are SGHRS and YFSETQ. V gave up 0 bases and J gave up 1 base; unmatched junction bases: 6. The length of the CDR3 is 17 residues. CDR3 residues: CASSLDRLAEGTDTQYF. Written as DNA, the CDR3 is TGCGCCAGCAGCTTGGACCGACTAGCGGAAGGCACAGATACGCAGTATTTT.

This clonotype was recorded at least ten times. The CDR3 DNA follows: TGCGCCAGCAGCCCTTTTGGGGGGCAAGGCGGGGAGCTGTTTTTT. Translated, it gives CASSPFGGQGGELFF. The V gene is TRBV5-1, the J gene TRBJ2-2; D might be TRBD1 or TRBD2, each matching 6 bases. This CDR3 is built from 15 residues. The germline V and J ends were trimmed by 4 bases and 7 bases, with 17 bases remaining between them. Germline V gene sequence: CDR1 SGHRS, CDR2 YFSETQ.

The chain carries TRBV6-5 and TRBJ2-1; 14 bases are shared with TRBD2. This CDR3 comprises 16 residues. Trimming cost V 2 bases and J 8 bases; bases outside gene matches: 5. Germline values: CDR1 MNHEY, CDR2 SVGAGI. CDR3 nucleotide sequence: TGTGCCAGCAGTTACACCGGGACTAGCGGGAGCGATGAGCAGTTCTTC. It encodes CASSYTGTSGSDEQFF.

This clonotype has a handful of counts. This chain uses TRBV28 with TRBJ1-5; D perhaps matches TRBD1 (6 bases). Germline assignment: CDR1 MDHEN and CDR2 SYDVKM. The CDR3 consists of 15 residues. Between the trimmed V and J ends, which lost 5 bases and 7 bases, there was a span of 18 bases. The CDR3 spells CASSPQRGNVQPQHF. The DNA of the CDR3 is TGTGCCAGCAGTCCCCAGAGGGGGAATGTACAGCCCCAGCATTTT.

In its sample, this clonotype was seen a few times. This rearrangement joins TRBV11-3 to TRBJ2-2; no reliable D call. CDR1 and CDR2 from the germline V gene are SGHNT and YENEEA. V gave up 1 base and J gave up 8 bases, with 8 bases separating them. The CDR3 runs to 13 residues. CDR3: CASSLGRAGELFF. CDR3 nucleotides: TGTGCCAGCAGCTTAGGAAGGGCAGGGGAGCTGTTTTTT. The whole variable domain, filled in from reference TRBV11-3 and TRBJ2-2, reads EAGVVQSPRYKIIEKKQPVAFWCNPISGHNTLYWYLQNLGQGPELLIRYENEEAVDDSQLPKDRFSAERLKGVDSTLKIQPAELGDSAVYLCASSLGRAGELFFGEGSRLTVL.

This clonotype appeared a few times. The chain links TRBV9 to TRBJ1-1; D ambiguous. Germline CDR1 and CDR2: SGDLS and YYNGEE. Trimming shortened V by 4 bases and J by 4 bases, and 14 bases separated the two germline ends. This CDR3 is built from 14 residues. The chain's CDR3 is CASSRGVGRTEAFF. CDR3 sequence (DNA): TGTGCCAGCAGCCGTGGTGTCGGTCGCACTGAAGCTTTCTTT.

This clonotype occurred many times. The rearrangement links TRBV2 to TRBJ2-2; TRBD1 aligns across 8 bases. Germline V gives CDR1 SNHLY, CDR2 FYNNEI. V trimming: 7 bases; J trimming: 1 base; junction bases outside the gene matches: 5. The CDR3 spans 15 residues. The CDR3: CASKSGTGNTGELFF. The CDR3 DNA reads as TGTGCCAGCAAGTCGGGGACAGGGAACACCGGGGAGCTGTTTTTT.

This clonotype was seen many times. This rearrangement joins TRBV28 to TRBJ2-3, with D perhaps matching TRBD2 (5 bases). Trimming took off 6 bases at V and 7 bases at J, with 17 bases between the two ends. The CDR3 is 14 amino acids. The germline gives CDR1 MDHEN, CDR2 SYDVKM. The CDR3 bases are TGTGCCAGCAGCCCGCTAGCTCCTGGGAATACGCAGTATTTT. Translation gives CASSPLAPGNTQYF. Full variable domain (remainder filled in from reference TRBV28 and TRBJ2-3): DVKVTQSSRYLVKRTGEKVFLECVQDMDHENMFWYRQDPGLGLRLIYFSYDVKMKEKGDIPEGYSVSREKKERFSLILESASTNQTSMYLCASSPLAPGNTQYFGPGTRLTVL.

V gene TRBV6-5 combines with J gene TRBJ2-3; D not resolved. The V end lost 8 bases, the J end lost 2 bases, and 11 bases lay between the germline ends. Germline V CDR1 and CDR2: MNHEY, SVGAGI. This CDR3 has 13 amino acids. In DNA form, the CDR3 reads TGTGCCAGCCACCGGCAGAACACAGATACGCAGTATTTT. Protein product: CASHRQNTDTQYF.

The V call is TRBV12-3 or TRBV12-4, the J call TRBJ1-5; D unresolved. Trimming took 7 bases from V and 4 from J, leaving 11 bases between them. CDR3 length: 13 amino acids. The CDR3 loop reads CASTPTRNQPQHF. The DNA of the CDR3 is TGTGCCAGCACTCCCACCCGTAATCAGCCCCAGCATTTT.

The table lists this clonotype with many counts. This chain uses TRBV18 with TRBJ1-4; TRBD1 might be the D (5 bases). The germline V gene has CDR1 KGHSH and CDR2 LQKENI. The length of the CDR3 is 15 residues. The V end was cut by 2 bases, the J end by 14 bases, with 21 bases between. This chain's CDR3 is CASSPGTPQGERLFF. The CDR3 DNA sequence: TGTGCCAGCTCACCAGGGACGCCCCAAGGAGAAAGGCTGTTTTTT.

In its sample, this clonotype was seen a few times. The V call is TRBV30, the J call TRBJ2-7; tentative D call: TRBD1 (5 bases). The CDR3 extends over 16 amino acids. From germline, CDR1 is GTSNPN and CDR2 SVGIG (reference sequence). V lost 4 bases, J lost 2 bases, and 21 bases lay in between. Here the CDR3 DNA reads TGTGCCTGGAAGCCCGACAGCCCGGAGTCCCCCTACGAGCAGTACTTC. Translation gives CAWKPDSPESPYEQYF. Variable domain in full (rest from reference TRBV30 and TRBJ2-7): SQTIHQWPATLVQPVGSPLSLECTVEGTSNPNLYWYRQAAGRGLQLLFYSVGIGQISSEVPQNLSASRPQDRQFILSSKKLLLSDSGFYLCAWKPDSPESPYEQYFGPGTRLTVT.

The chain has TRBV21-1 and TRBJ2-6; the table's D call, TRBD1, has no DNA check behind it. TRBV21-1 is a pseudogene. This CDR3 region has 18 residues. The CDR3 loop is CASTPGRKISSGANVLTF. The DNA of the CDR3 is TGTGCCAGCACCCCGGGACGCAAAATAAGCTCTGGGGCCAACGTCCTGACTTTC.

This clonotype was picked up many times. This chain links TRBV6-5 with TRBJ1-1; D unclear. Trimming took off 5 bases at V and 0 bases at J, with 7 bases between the two ends. This CDR3 is built from 13 residues. Germline values: CDR1 MNHEY, CDR2 SVGAGI. The CDR3 protein is CASSPGMNTEAFF. CDR3 sequence (DNA): TGTGCCAGCAGTCCGGGAATGAACACTGAAGCTTTCTTT.

This clonotype was counted a few times. CDR3 sequence reads: CASRPDRDEGYGYTF. The CDR3 DNA sequence: TGTGCCAGCAGACCCGACCGGGACGAGGGCTATGGCTACACCTTC. This chain joins TRBV6-5 and TRBJ1-2; TRBD1 is a possible D gene (5 bases). Trimming shortened V by 6 bases and J by 4 bases, and 18 bases separated the two germline ends. CDR3 length equals 15 residues. The germline CDR1 and CDR2 sequences are MNHEY and SVGAGI.

The V and J genes are TRBV4-2 and TRBJ1-2; D gene unclear. The germline CDR1 and CDR2 sequences are LGHNA and YNFKEQ. Trimming left V 4 bases short and J 8 bases short, with 14 bases between. The CDR3 consists of 13 residues. The CDR3 is CASSRPDRGGYTF. The CDR3 nucleotides are TGTGCCAGCAGCCGGCCCGACCGTGGCGGCTACACCTTC.